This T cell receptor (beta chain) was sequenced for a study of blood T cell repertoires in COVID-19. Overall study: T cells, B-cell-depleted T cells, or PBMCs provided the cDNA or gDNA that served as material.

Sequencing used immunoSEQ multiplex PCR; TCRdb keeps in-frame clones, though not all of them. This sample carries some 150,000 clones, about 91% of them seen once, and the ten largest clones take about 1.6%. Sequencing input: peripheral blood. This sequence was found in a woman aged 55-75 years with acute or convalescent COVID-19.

CDR3 protein: CASSPLRGSGYTF. CDR3 in DNA: TGTGCCAGCAGTCCTCTCAGGGGCTCTGGCTACACCTTC. The chain links TRBV28 to TRBJ1-2; D might be TRBD1 (6 bases). The ends were cut back, 5 bases at V and 7 bases at J, with 14 bases in the middle. CDR3 length: 13 amino acids. Germline V gene sequence: CDR1 MDHEN, CDR2 SYDVKM.